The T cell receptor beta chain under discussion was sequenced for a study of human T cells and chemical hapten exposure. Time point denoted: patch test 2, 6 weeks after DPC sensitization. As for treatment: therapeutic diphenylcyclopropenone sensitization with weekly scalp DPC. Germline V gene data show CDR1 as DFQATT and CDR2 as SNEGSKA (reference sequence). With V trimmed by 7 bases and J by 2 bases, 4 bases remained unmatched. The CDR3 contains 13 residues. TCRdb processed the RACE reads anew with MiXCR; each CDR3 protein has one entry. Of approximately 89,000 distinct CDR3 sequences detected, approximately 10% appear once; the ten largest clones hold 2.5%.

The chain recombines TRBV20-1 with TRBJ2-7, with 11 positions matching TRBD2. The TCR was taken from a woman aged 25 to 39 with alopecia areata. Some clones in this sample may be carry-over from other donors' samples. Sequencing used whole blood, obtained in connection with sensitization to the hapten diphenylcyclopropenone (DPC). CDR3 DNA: TGCAGTGTCAAGGGACTAGCGGCCTACGAGCAGTACTTC. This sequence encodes CSVKGLAAYEQYF.